One and the same sample provided the 32 T cell receptor beta chains below, sequenced in a study of blood T cell repertoires in COVID-19. Libraries were prepared by immunoSEQ multiplex PCR; TCRdb keeps only in-frame clonotypes and omits some of them. The repertoire holds 200,000 to 300,000 clones, with around four fifths as singletons. Input material: peripheral blood. Receptors were obtained from a woman aged 55-69 years with active or convalescent COVID-19.

As regards this clone: Other DNA sequences from this sample encode an identical CDR3 as well. The rearrangement links TRBV7-2 to TRBJ2-3, with D tentatively TRBD2 (6 bases). Germline V lookup: CDR1 SGHTA, CDR2 FQGNSA. Trimming took 1 base from V and 0 from J, leaving 8 bases between them. The CDR3 is 15 amino acids. For the CDR3, the DNA is TGTGCCAGCAGCTTAGGAAGCGGGAGCACAGATACGCAGTATTTT. Amino acid sequence: CASSLGSGSTDTQYF. The whole variable domain, filled in from reference TRBV7-2 and TRBJ2-3, reads GAGVSQSPSNKVTEKGKDVELRCDPISGHTALYWYRQSLGQGLEFLIYFQGNSAPDKSGLPSDRFSAERTGGSVSTLTIQRTQQEDSAVYLCASSLGSGSTDTQYFGPGTRLTVL.

This chain joins TRBV10-3 and TRBJ2-7; 8 nucleotides agree with TRBD2. The CDR3 extends over 15 amino acids. V shed 10 bases, J shed 5 bases, and the junction held 16 bases outside the gene matches. Germline assignment: CDR1 ENHRY and CDR2 SYGVKD. CDR3 sequence (DNA): TGTGCCACCCTGGGGGGGCTAGCGGGTGTCGACGAGCAGTACTTC. It encodes CATLGGLAGVDEQYF.

The chain employs TRBV7-9 and TRBJ1-1, with D possibly matching TRBD1 (6 bases). The length of the CDR3 is 15 residues. The germline V and J ends were trimmed by 4 bases and 6 bases, with 18 bases remaining between them. Germline-derived CDR1 and CDR2 are SEHNR and FQNEAQ (reference sequence). The CDR3 loop reads CASSSHRDDGAEAFF. In DNA, the CDR3 is TGTGCCAGCAGCTCGCACAGGGATGATGGGGCTGAAGCTTTCTTT.

The V gene is TRBV7-2, the J gene TRBJ1-3; the match to TRBD1 covers 8 bases. Unmatched junction bases numbered 13, after V lost 5 bases and J lost 4 bases. Germline assignment: CDR1 SGHTA and CDR2 FQGNSA. The CDR3 has 17 residues. The CDR3: CASSPWDAGQGGNTIYF. The CDR3, as DNA: TGTGCCAGCAGCCCCTGGGACGCAGGACAGGGCGGAAACACCATATATTTT.

This sequence joins TRBV29-1 and TRBJ1-1; 7 bases align to TRBD1. Losses at the gene ends were 7 bases for V and 4 bases for J; bases not matched to a gene: 9. CDR1 and CDR2 from the germline V gene are SQVTM and ANQGSEA. The CDR3 length is 13 residues. The CDR3 nucleotides read TGCAGCGCGAGACAGGGCGTTAGCACTGAAGCTTTCTTT. Protein sequence: CSARQGVSTEAFF.

The rearrangement uses TRBV7-9 and TRBJ2-1; D is perhaps TRBD1 (6 bases). Germline loops: CDR1 SEHNR, CDR2 FQNEAQ (reference sequence). Trimming took off 5 bases at V and 8 bases at J, with 10 bases between the two ends. The CDR3 is made up of 12 amino acids. CDR3 nucleotide sequence: TGTGCCAGCAGCCCCCAGGGGTATGAGCAGTTCTTC. It yields the protein CASSPQGYEQFF. Together with reference TRBV7-9 and TRBJ2-1, the CDR3 gives the full variable domain: DTGVSQNPRHKITKRGQNVTFRCDPISEHNRLYWYRQTLGQGPEFLTYFQNEAQLEKSRLLSDRFSAERPKGSFSTLEIQRTEQGDSAMYLCASSPQGYEQFFGPGTRLTVL.

The chain is built from TRBV2 and TRBJ2-1; possibly TRBD2 for D (7 bases). This CDR3 spans 14 amino acids. The V end was cut by 8 bases, the J end by 5 bases, with 16 bases between. Looked up from germline, CDR1 is SNHLY and CDR2 is FYNNEI. Here the CDR3 DNA reads TGTGCCAGCTTGGGGGGGGGCCACCACAATGAGCAGTTCTTC. Protein: CASLGGGHHNEQFF.

The chain joins TRBV2 to TRBJ2-3; 7 bases line up with TRBD2. After removal of 3 bases from V and 2 bases from J, the junction contained 8 bases not matched to a gene. Germline V lookup: CDR1 SNHLY, CDR2 FYNNEI. The CDR3 is 16 amino acids. The CDR3 sequence is CASSDSASGYTDTQYF. CDR3 in DNA: TGTGCCAGCAGTGATTCGGCTAGCGGATACACAGATACGCAGTATTTT.

V and J are TRBV24-1 and TRBJ2-5, with 9 bases aligning to TRBD2. V lost 4 bases and J lost 4; bases outside the gene matches: 9. This CDR3 is 16 amino acids long. Germline V gene lookup returns CDR1 KGHDR and CDR2 SFDVKD. In DNA, the CDR3 is TGTGCCACCAGTGAGGATAGCGGGAGTGGGAGAGAGACCCAGTACTTC. Translated, it gives CATSEDSGSGRETQYF.

This chain uses TRBV19 with TRBJ1-1; D is ambiguous. Germline CDR1 and CDR2: LNHDA and SQIVND (reference sequence). The CDR3 runs to 13 residues. With 6 bases removed from V and 0 bases from J, the gap between germline ends came to 8 bases. The CDR3 DNA is TGTGCCAGTAGCTCCCTAGTGAACACTGAAGCTTTCTTT. Translating it yields CASSSLVNTEAFF. Together with reference TRBV19 and TRBJ1-1, the CDR3 gives the full variable domain: DGGITQSPKYLFRKEGQNVTLSCEQNLNHDAMYWYRQDPGQGLRLIYYSQIVNDFQKGDIAEGYSVSREKKESFPLTVTSAQKNPTAFYLCASSSLVNTEAFFGQGTRLTVV.

The chain couples TRBV11-3 to TRBJ2-3; 7 bases match TRBD2. This CDR3 has 16 residues. Germline V gene sequence: CDR1 SGHNT, CDR2 YENEEA. Trimming cost V 2 bases and J 0 bases; bases outside gene matches: 5. Here the CDR3 reads CASSLRSSGSTDTQYF. DNA of the CDR3: TGTGCCAGCAGCTTACGGTCTAGCGGAAGCACAGATACGCAGTATTTT.

The chain employs TRBV3-1 (or the pseudogene TRBV3-2) and TRBJ2-5; 7 bases map to TRBD1. The V segment lost 4 bases and the J segment 1 base; nucleotides outside the gene matches: 6. Germline V lookup: CDR1 LGHDT, CDR2 YNNKEL (reference sequence). The CDR3 has 15 amino acids. This CDR3 reads CASSPTGVGQETQYF. CDR3 coding DNA: TGTGCCAGCAGCCCTACAGGGGTTGGCCAAGAGACCCAGTACTTC.

CDR3 residues: CASSERRGRRNTIYF. DNA for the CDR3: TGTGCCAGCAGTGAACGCAGGGGGCGAAGAAACACCATATATTTT. V gene TRBV2 combines with J gene TRBJ1-3, with 8 bases that match TRBD1. The length of the CDR3 is 15 residues. Germline trimming cut 2 bases from V and 5 bases from J; bases unmatched to any gene: 5. Germline V gene lookup returns CDR1 SNHLY and CDR2 FYNNEI.

The J gene is TRBJ1-1, the V gene TRBV18; D gene uncertain. Trimming shortened V by 2 bases and J by 1 base, and 8 bases separated the two germline ends. The germline gives CDR1 KGHSH, CDR2 LQKENI. This CDR3 is 14 amino acids long. CDR3 sequence: CASSPGNWNTEAFF. CDR3 DNA: TGTGCCAGCTCACCAGGCAATTGGAACACTGAAGCTTTCTTT.

The rearrangement joins TRBV2 to TRBJ2-1; 9 bases agree with TRBD1. The CDR3 is made up of 15 amino acids. The V gene's germline CDR1 is SNHLY and CDR2 FYNNEI. V lost 5 bases to trimming and J lost 5 bases; unmatched junction nucleotides: 7. The CDR3 DNA reads as TGTGCCAGCAGTTACCAAAGGACAGGGGACAATGAGCAGTTCTTC. Translation gives CASSYQRTGDNEQFF.

The chain combines TRBV28 with TRBJ2-3, with TRBD2 identical over 10 bases. Germline values: CDR1 MDHEN, CDR2 SYDVKM. This CDR3 region has 16 residues. V lost 7 bases and J lost 0; bases outside the gene matches: 7. The CDR3 loop is CASIPGTSVSTDTQYF. The CDR3 DNA follows: TGTGCCAGCATTCCCGGGACTAGCGTTAGCACAGATACGCAGTATTTT.

This clone was counted once. The V call is TRBV30, the J call TRBJ1-1, with D possibly matching TRBD1 (6 bases). The V gene's germline CDR1 is GTSNPN and CDR2 SVGIG (reference sequence). The CDR3 totals 13 residues. The ends were cut back, 3 bases at V and 3 bases at J, with 11 bases in the middle. The DNA of the CDR3 is TGTGCCTGGAGCGCGGACAGTGACACTGAAGCTTTCTTT. It yields the protein CAWSADSDTEAFF.

This clone showed up just once. The CDR3 spells CASSSNQRTEAFF. Here the CDR3 DNA reads TGTGCCAGCAGCTCCAATCAGAGGACTGAAGCTTTCTTT. This rearrangement joins TRBV11-3 to TRBJ1-1; D unclear. Trimming shortened V by 4 bases and J by 5 bases, and 11 bases separated the two germline ends. The CDR3 is 13 residues long. Germline CDR1 SGHNT, CDR2 YENEEA.

As to this clone: The junction shows a germline mismatch at one end, possibly a read error. J is TRBJ1-5 and V is TRBV7-7; D might be TRBD1 (5 bases). This CDR3 spans 18 amino acids. Per the germline V gene, CDR1 is SSHAT and CDR2 is FNYEAQ (reference sequence). CDR3 coding DNA: TGTGCTAGCAGCTTAGGGGTGGTTGAGAGGGCTAGCAATCAGCCCCAGCATTTT. This translates into CASSLGVVERASNQPQHF.

The chain uses TRBV6-5 and TRBJ2-7; 11 bases align to TRBD1. Germline trimming cut 4 bases from V and 5 bases from J; bases unmatched to any gene: 4. Germline assignment: CDR1 MNHEY and CDR2 SVGAGI. The CDR3 sequence is 14 residues long. In DNA form, the CDR3 reads TGTGCCAGCAGTTCCCGGACAGGGGGCGACGAGCAGTACTTC. This gives the protein CASSSRTGGDEQYF.

This chain uses TRBV7-2 with TRBJ1-6, with a tentative D call TRBD1 (5 bases). The CDR3 length is 13 residues. Germline V lookup: CDR1 SGHTA, CDR2 FQGNSA. V was shortened by 4 bases and J by 9 bases, with 10 bases between the two germline ends. In DNA form, the CDR3 reads TGTGCCAGCAGCTCCCGGGGGGGTTCACCCCTCCACTTT. It yields the protein CASSSRGGSPLHF. The entire variable domain, with the rest obtained from reference TRBV7-2 and TRBJ1-6, is as follows: GAGVSQSPSNKVTEKGKDVELRCDPISGHTALYWYRQSLGQGLEFLIYFQGNSAPDKSGLPSDRFSAERTGGSVSTLTIQRTQQEDSAVYLCASSSRGGSPLHFGNGTRLTVT.

This chain links TRBV15 with TRBJ2-7; perhaps TRBD1 as D (6 bases). The CDR3 spans 14 residues. V shed 5 bases and J shed 4 bases, with 15 bases lying between them. Germline CDR1 reads LNHNV; CDR2 reads YYDKDF (reference sequence). The DNA of the CDR3 is TGTGCCACCAGCTTAAGGACAGAGGGGTACGAGCAGTACTTC. Translating it yields CATSLRTEGYEQYF.

V usage is TRBV7-9 and J usage is TRBJ2-6, with D uncertain. The CDR3 runs to 14 residues. V lost 5 bases and J 4 bases, leaving 9 bases between the germline ends. Germline V gene lookup returns CDR1 SEHNR and CDR2 FQNEAQ (reference sequence). CDR3: CASSRENGANVLTF. CDR3 DNA: TGTGCCAGCAGCCGAGAAAACGGGGCCAACGTCCTGACTTTC.

This clone is a singleton in its sample. The V and J genes are TRBV10-1 and TRBJ1-6; no clear D. The V gene's germline CDR1 is WNHNN and CDR2 SYGVQD (reference sequence). Trimming shortened V by 2 bases and J by 6 bases, and 8 bases separated the two germline ends. The CDR3 loop spans 14 amino acids. The CDR3 sequence: CASSEAQTNSPLHF. CDR3 DNA sequence: TGCGCCAGCAGTGAGGCACAGACTAATTCACCCCTCCACTTT.

The chain combines TRBV13 with TRBJ1-3; 9 bases line up with TRBD1. With 0 bases clipped from V and 4 bases from J, the junction kept 1 base outside the gene matches. This CDR3 spans 15 amino acids. Germline assignment: CDR1 PRHDT and CDR2 FYEKMQ (reference sequence). As DNA, the CDR3 is TGTGCCAGCAGCTTAGGGGGACAGGGAGGAAACACCATATATTTT. Translated, it gives CASSLGGQGGNTIYF.

This chain joins TRBV6-6 and TRBJ2-1, with 14 nucleotides matching TRBD2. Trimming removed 6 bases from V and 5 bases from J; junction bases left unmatched: 6. This CDR3 comprises 16 residues. The germline V gene encodes CDR1 MNHNY and CDR2 SVGAGI (reference sequence). CDR3 sequence (DNA): TGTGCCAGCAGCCCGGGACTAGCGGGGGCCAACAATGAGCAGTTCTTC. This translates into CASSPGLAGANNEQFF.

The rearrangement links TRBV5-5 to TRBJ1-3; maybe TRBD1 (5 bases). CDR1 and CDR2 from the germline V gene are SGHKS and YYEKEE (reference sequence). Trimming shortened V by 2 bases and J by 0 bases, and 9 bases separated the two germline ends. The CDR3 consists of 15 residues. Here the CDR3 DNA reads TGTGCCAGCAGCTTCGACAGCTACTCTGGAAACACCATATATTTT. It yields the protein CASSFDSYSGNTIYF.

V and J are TRBV19 and TRBJ2-3; 9 bases match TRBD2. Germline CDR1 and CDR2: LNHDA and SQIVND (reference sequence). V gave up 3 bases and J gave up 3 bases; unmatched junction bases: 4. The CDR3 is 15 residues long. The DNA for the CDR3 is TGTGCCAGTAGTATTGGCGGGGGGGCTACAGATACGCAGTATTTT. It codes for CASSIGGGATDTQYF. Together with reference TRBV19 and TRBJ2-3, the CDR3 gives the full variable domain: DGGITQSPKYLFRKEGQNVTLSCEQNLNHDAMYWYRQDPGQGLRLIYYSQIVNDFQKGDIAEGYSVSREKKESFPLTVTSAQKNPTAFYLCASSIGGGATDTQYFGPGTRLTVL.

The rearrangement uses TRBV5-1 and TRBJ2-1, with D perhaps TRBD2 (6 bases). Per the germline V gene, CDR1 is SGHRS and CDR2 is YFSETQ. CDR3 length: 14 amino acids. Trimming cost V 8 bases and J 6 bases, with 18 bases left between them. CDR3: CASLKPGVGNEQFF. DNA of the CDR3: TGCGCCAGTCTTAAACCGGGAGTGGGCAATGAGCAGTTCTTC.

The chain uses TRBV27 and TRBJ1-6; 8 nucleotides match TRBD1. CDR3 length: 17 residues. J lost 3 bases, V lost 4 bases, and 8 bases had no gene match. CDR1 is MNHEY and CDR2 is SMNVEV in the germline V gene (reference sequence). The CDR3, as DNA: TGTGCCAGCAGTTCGGACAGGGACCAATTCTATAATTCACCCCTCCACTTT. Translated, it gives CASSSDRDQFYNSPLHF.

The chain links TRBV9 to TRBJ2-1, with TRBD1 identical over 9 bases. The V segment lost 3 bases and the J segment 6 bases; nucleotides outside the gene matches: 10. Germline assignment: CDR1 SGDLS and CDR2 YYNGEE. The CDR3 sequence is 16 residues long. CDR3 nucleotides: TGTGCCAGCAGCGCTCATTCCGGGACAGGGATCAATGAGCAGTTCTTC. Amino acids: CASSAHSGTGINEQFF.

This sequence joins TRBV7-9 and TRBJ1-2; D ambiguous. Trimming shortened V by 1 base and J by 2 bases, and 8 bases separated the two germline ends. CDR3 size: 14 residues. Germline V lookup: CDR1 SEHNR, CDR2 FQNEAQ (reference sequence). CDR3 amino acids: CASSLDLLNYGYTF. The CDR3 DNA reads TGTGCCAGCAGCTTAGATCTGTTAAACTATGGCTACACCTTC.